This TCR beta chain originates from a study of STAT5B mutations in CD4+ large granular lymphocyte leukemia. Study-level findings and limits: No patients shared main leukemic clonotypes, though about 24% appeared at low frequency elsewhere. Patient CD4-sorted repertoires stayed more clonal than healthy ones after leukemic-clone removal. 8/27 top patient clones versus 2/35 control clones were TRBV06-family.

V was trimmed by 7 bases and J by 5 bases, leaving 20 bases between them. The CDR3 covers 15 residues. Germline values: CDR1 SGHVS, CDR2 FQNEAQ. In the authors' workflow: Lowest detectable productive clonotype frequency was 2.59 x 10-5. Sequenced by immunoSEQ multiplex PCR; TCRdb stores in-frame clones only, minus some. That table gives V, J and clone size, and the DNA gave D and trimming. The sample includes about 37,000 clones, 65% to 70% of them seen just once. This clone was seen a handful of times. Its antigen remains unknown. Input material: CD4+ T cells from blood buffy coats. This rearrangement joins TRBV7-8 to TRBJ1-1; tentative D call: TRBD1 (5 bases). The source is a human donor in good health. The DNA for the CDR3 is TGTGCCAGCACCCCGGGGGAGGGTTTGTGGACTGAAGCTTTCTTT. It translates to CASTPGEGLWTEAFF.